This T cell receptor beta chain comes out of a study of blood T cell repertoires in COVID-19. Study background: COVID-19 samples, acute and convalescent, were from the United States, Italy and Spain.

V trimming: 4 bases; J trimming: 1 base; junction bases outside the gene matches: 2. There are 15 residues in the CDR3. The germline V gene has CDR1 SGHTS and CDR2 YDEGEE. Libraries were prepared by immunoSEQ multiplex PCR; TCRdb keeps only in-frame clonotypes and omits some of them. The sample gives approximately 470,000 clones, about 90% of which show up once; about 0.7% is in the top ten. Clinical histories supplied by participants themselves formed the basis of cohort assignment. The genes are TRBV5-8 and TRBJ2-1; 10 bases fit TRBD2. Sequenced sample: PBMCs or T cells enriched from blood (not recorded which). The source of this sequence is a woman younger than 35 who had recovered from COVID-19. The CDR3 spells CASSQRGGSYNEQFF. CDR3 in DNA: TGTGCCAGCAGCCAGCGGGGGGGGTCCTACAATGAGCAGTTCTTC.